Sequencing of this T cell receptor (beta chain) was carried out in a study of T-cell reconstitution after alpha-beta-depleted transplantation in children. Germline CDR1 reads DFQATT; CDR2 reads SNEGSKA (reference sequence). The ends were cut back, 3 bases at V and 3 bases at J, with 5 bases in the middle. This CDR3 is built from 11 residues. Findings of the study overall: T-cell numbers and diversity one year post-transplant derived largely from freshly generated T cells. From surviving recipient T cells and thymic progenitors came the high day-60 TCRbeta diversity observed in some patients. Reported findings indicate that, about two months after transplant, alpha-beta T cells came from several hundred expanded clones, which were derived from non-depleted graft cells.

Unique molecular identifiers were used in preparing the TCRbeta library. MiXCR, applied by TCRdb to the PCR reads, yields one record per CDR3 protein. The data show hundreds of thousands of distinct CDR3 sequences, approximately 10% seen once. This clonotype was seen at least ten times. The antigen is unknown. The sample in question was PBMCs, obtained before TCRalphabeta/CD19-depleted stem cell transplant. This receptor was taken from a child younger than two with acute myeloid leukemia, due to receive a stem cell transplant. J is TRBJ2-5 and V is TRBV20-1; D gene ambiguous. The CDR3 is CSASREETQYF. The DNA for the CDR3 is TGCAGTGCTAGTAGGGAAGAGACCCAGTACTTC.